This T cell receptor beta chain was documented in a study of T cells after yellow fever vaccination. This clonotype was counted only a few times. Its antigen is as yet unknown. TCRdb independently ran MiXCR on the 5' RACE reads; one entry per CDR3 protein. The sample includes tens of thousands of distinct CDR3 sequences, approximately 7% of them seen just once. In germline, CDR1 is GTSNPN, CDR2 SVGIG (reference sequence). V lost 0 bases to trimming and J lost 7 bases, with 13 bases between them. The CDR3 has 14 residues. Study observations and caveats: Clones that expanded after primary vaccination mostly reappeared after the booster (96% CD4, 88% CD8). It was a weaker secondary response, yet one that peaked faster, at day 5 versus 15.

Sequencing used CD8+ T cells sorted from PBMCs, obtained less than 6 days after the first yellow fever vaccination. This receptor was obtained from a man aged 18 to 29 who received the YFV17D yellow fever vaccine. The chain links TRBV30 to TRBJ1-5; D is possibly TRBD1 (5 bases). CDR3: CAWSVGGVGQPQHF. Written as DNA, the CDR3 is TGTGCCTGGAGTGTCGGGGGGGTCGGGCAGCCCCAGCATTTT.